This TCR beta chain came from a study of cytomegalovirus exposure and HLA in healthy donors. Study-wide points: Later analysis identified over 15,000 TCR beta sequences associated with HLA alleles, using a false discovery rate threshold of 0.05. There was a cluster of highly shared sequence variants that was likely a sequencing artifact. A reported reduction in N-insertions relative to the 666-donor mean was seen in an Asian-associated ancestry cluster in a later analysis.

Of note for this clone: The antigen is unknown.

PCR amplification relied on 60 Vbeta primers (plus 13 Jbeta primers). Libraries were prepared by immunoSEQ multiplex PCR; TCRdb keeps only in-frame clonotypes and omits some of them. The sample includes over 100,000 clones, 70% to 80% of them seen just once. The sample taken for sequencing was PBMCs. The sequence was collected from a female donor in good health and CMV-seronegative.

The DNA of the CDR3 is TGCGCCAGCAGCTTAACCGGGACTAGCGGAGATACGCAGTATTTT. This codes for CASSLTGTSGDTQYF. The gene calls are TRBV5-1 and TRBJ2-3; 11 nucleotides match TRBD2. The germline V gene has CDR1 SGHRS and CDR2 YFSETQ. The CDR3 is 15 amino acids. With 2 bases clipped from V and 5 bases from J, the junction kept 4 bases outside the gene matches.